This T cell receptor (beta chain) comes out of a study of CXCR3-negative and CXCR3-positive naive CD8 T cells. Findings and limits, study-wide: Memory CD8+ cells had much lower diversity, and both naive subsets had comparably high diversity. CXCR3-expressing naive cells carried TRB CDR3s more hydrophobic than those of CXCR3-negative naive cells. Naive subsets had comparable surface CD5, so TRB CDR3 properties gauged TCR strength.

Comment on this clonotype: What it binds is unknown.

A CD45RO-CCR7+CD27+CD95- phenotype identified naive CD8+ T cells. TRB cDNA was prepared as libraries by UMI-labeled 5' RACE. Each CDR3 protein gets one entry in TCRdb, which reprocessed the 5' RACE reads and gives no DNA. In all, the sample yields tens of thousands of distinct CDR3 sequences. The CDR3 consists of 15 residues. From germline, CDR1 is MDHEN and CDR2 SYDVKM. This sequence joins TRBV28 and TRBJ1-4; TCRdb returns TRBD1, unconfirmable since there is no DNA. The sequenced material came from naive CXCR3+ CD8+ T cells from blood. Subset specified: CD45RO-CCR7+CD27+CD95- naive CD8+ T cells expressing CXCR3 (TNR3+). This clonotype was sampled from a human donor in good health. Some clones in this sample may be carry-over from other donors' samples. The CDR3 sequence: CASSTHRDVNEKLFF.